This T cell receptor beta chain was recorded in a study of CD8+ T cells in alopecia areata. Extraction and reverse transcription of RNA yielded cDNA as the sequencing template. TCRdb keeps only in-frame clones here, not all; method: immunoSEQ multiplex PCR. The sample lists some 220,000 clones, 50% to 60% occurring once. Germline CDR1 LGHNA, CDR2 YNFKEQ. V trimming: 3 bases; J trimming: 5 bases; junction bases outside the gene matches: 9. This CDR3 comprises 15 residues. Treatment indicated: oral pan-JAK inhibitor, 5-10 mg twice daily. V is TRBV4-2 and J is TRBJ1-1; TRBD1 agrees at 7 bases. This receptor was obtained from a human donor with alopecia areata. The input for sequencing was CD4+ T cells sorted from blood, taken at week 4, from a patient treated with tofacitinib. CDR3 nucleotide sequence: TGTGCCAGCAGCCACAGGGGGAGGGATAAGACTGAAGCTTTCTTT. Amino acid sequence: CASSHRGRDKTEAFF.